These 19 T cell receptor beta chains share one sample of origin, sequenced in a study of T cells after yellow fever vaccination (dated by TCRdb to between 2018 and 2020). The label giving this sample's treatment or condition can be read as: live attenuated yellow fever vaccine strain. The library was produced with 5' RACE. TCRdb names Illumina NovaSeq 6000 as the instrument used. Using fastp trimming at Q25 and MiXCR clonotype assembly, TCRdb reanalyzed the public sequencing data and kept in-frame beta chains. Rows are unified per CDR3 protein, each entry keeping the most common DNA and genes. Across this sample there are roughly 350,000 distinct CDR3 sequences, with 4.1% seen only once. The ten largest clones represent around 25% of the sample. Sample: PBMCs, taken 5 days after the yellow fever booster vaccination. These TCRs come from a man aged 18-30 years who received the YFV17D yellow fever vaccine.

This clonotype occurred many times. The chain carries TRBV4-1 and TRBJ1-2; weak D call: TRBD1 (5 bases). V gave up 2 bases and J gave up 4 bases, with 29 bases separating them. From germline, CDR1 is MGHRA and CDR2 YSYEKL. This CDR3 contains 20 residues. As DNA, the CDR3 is TGCGCCAGCAGCCAACGATCAGGGCCAGGGACCGCCTCTAGCGGCTATGGCTACACCTTC. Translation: CASSQRSGPGTASSGYGYTF.

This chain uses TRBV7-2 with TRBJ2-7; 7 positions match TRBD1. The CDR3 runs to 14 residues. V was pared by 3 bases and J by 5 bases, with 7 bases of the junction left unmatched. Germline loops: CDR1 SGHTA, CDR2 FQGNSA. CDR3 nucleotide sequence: TGTGCCAGCAGCTTTAGGGGACAGTGGAACGAGCAGTACTTC. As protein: CASSFRGQWNEQYF. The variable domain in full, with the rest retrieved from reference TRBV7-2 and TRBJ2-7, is GAGVSQSPSNKVTEKGKDVELRCDPISGHTALYWYRQSLGQGLEFLIYFQGNSAPDKSGLPSDRFSAERTGGSVSTLTIQRTQQEDSAVYLCASSFRGQWNEQYFGPGTRLTVT.

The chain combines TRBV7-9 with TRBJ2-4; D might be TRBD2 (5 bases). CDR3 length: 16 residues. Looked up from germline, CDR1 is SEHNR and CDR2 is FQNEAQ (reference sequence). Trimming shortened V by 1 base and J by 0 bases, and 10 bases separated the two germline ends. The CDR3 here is CASSLGAGLAKNIQYF. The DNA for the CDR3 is TGTGCCAGCAGCTTAGGGGCGGGCCTAGCCAAAAACATTCAGTACTTC.

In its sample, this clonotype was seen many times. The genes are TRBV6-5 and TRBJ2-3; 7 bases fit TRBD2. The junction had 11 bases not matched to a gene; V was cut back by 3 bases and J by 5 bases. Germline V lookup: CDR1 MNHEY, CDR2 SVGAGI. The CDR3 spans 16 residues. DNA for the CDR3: TGTGCCAGCAGTTATCAGGGTGGGAGGGGACGAGATACGCAGTATTTT. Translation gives CASSYQGGRGRDTQYF.

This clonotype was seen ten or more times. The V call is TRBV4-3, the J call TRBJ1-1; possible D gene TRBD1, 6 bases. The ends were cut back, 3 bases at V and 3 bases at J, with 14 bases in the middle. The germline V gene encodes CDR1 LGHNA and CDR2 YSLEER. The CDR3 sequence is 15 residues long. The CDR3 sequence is CASSHPDRRDTEAFF. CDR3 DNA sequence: TGCGCCAGCAGCCACCCCGACAGGCGAGACACTGAAGCTTTCTTT.

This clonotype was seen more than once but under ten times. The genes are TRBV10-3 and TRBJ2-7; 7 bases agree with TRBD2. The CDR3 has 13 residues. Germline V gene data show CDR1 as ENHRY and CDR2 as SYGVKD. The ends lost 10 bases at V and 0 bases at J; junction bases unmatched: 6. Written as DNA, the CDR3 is TGTGCCACCAAGGGGAGGGACTCCTACGAGCAGTACGTC. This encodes CATKGRDSYEQYV.

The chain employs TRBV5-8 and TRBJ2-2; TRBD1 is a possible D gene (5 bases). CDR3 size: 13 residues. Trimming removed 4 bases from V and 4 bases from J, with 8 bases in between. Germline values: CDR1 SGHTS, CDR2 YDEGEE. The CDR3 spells CASSRQSTGELFF. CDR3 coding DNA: TGTGCCAGCAGCCGACAGAGCACCGGGGAGCTGTTTTTT.

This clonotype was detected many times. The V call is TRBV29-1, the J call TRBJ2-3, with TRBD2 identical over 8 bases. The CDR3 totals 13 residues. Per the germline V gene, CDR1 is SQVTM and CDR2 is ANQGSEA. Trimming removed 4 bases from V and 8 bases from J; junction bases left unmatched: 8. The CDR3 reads CSVVGGGTTTQYF. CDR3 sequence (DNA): TGCAGCGTTGTTGGCGGGGGGACCACTACGCAGTATTTT.

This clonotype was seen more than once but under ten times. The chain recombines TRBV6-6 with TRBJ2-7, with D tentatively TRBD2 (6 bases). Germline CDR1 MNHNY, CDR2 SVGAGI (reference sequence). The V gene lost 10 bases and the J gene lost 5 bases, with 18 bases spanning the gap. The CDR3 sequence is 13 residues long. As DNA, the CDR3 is TGTGCCACCGGCAATGGCGGGGCCAACGAGCAGTACTTC. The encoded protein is CATGNGGANEQYF.

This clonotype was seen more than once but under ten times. In DNA form, the CDR3 reads TGTGCCAGCAGCCCGGATGCAGGGGCTCAGCCCCAGCATTTT. Amino acid sequence: CASSPDAGAQPQHF. The chain couples TRBV5-4 to TRBJ1-5, with D possibly being TRBD1 (6 bases). The CDR3 loop spans 14 amino acids. Germline CDR1 and CDR2: SGHNT and YYREEE (reference sequence). Trimming pared 4 bases from V and 6 bases from J, leaving 14 bases between.

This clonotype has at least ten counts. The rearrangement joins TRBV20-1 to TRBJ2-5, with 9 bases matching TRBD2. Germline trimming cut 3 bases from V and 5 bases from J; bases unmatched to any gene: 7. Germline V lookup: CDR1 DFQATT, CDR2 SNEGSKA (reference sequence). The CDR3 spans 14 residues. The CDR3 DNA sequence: TGCAGTGCTAGGCGGGGGGGCGTTGAGGAGACCCAGTACTTC. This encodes CSARRGGVEETQYF.

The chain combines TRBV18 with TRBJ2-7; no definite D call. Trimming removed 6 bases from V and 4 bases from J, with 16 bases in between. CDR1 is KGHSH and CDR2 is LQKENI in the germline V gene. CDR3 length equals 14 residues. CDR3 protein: CASSSEMGGYEQYF. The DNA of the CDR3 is TGTGCCAGCTCCTCGGAAATGGGTGGGTACGAGCAGTACTTC. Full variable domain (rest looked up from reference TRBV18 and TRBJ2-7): NAGVMQNPRHLVRRRGQEARLRCSPMKGHSHVYWYRQLPEEGLKFMVYLQKENIIDESGMPKERFSAEFPKEGPSILRIQQVVRGDSAAYFCASSSEMGGYEQYFGPGTRLTVT.

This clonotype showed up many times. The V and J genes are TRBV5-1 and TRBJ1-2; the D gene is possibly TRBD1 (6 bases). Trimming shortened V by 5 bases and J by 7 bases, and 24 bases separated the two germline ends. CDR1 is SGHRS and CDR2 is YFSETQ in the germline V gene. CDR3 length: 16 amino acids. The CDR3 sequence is CASSPSDSYGIRGYTF. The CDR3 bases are TGCGCCAGCAGTCCCTCGGACAGCTATGGGATTCGTGGCTACACCTTC.

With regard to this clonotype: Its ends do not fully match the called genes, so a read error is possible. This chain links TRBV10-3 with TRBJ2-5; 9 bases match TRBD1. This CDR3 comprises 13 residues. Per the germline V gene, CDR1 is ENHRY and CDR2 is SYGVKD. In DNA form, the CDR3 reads TGTGCCATCAGGGGACAGGGAGGCGAGACCCTGTACTTC. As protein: CAIRGQGGETLYF.

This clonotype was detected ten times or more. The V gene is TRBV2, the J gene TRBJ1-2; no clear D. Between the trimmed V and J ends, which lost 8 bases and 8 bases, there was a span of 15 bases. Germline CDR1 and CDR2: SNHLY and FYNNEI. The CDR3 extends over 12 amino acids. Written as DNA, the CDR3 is TGTGCCAGCGAGGGCGGCCCAACCGGCTACACCTTC. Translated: CASEGGPTGYTF.

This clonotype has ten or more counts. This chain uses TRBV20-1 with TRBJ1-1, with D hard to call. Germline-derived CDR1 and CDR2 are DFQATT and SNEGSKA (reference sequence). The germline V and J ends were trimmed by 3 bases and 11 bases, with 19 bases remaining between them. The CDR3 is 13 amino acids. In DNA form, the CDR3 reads TGCAGTGCTAGTCAAGGGTTGGGGTTGATCGCTTTCTTT. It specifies CSASQGLGLIAFF.

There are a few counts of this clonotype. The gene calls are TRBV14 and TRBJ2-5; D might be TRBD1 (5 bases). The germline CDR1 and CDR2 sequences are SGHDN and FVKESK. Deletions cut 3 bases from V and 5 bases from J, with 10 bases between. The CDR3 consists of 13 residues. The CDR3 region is CASSHQGVETQYF. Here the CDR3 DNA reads TGTGCCAGCAGCCATCAGGGTGTTGAGACCCAGTACTTC.

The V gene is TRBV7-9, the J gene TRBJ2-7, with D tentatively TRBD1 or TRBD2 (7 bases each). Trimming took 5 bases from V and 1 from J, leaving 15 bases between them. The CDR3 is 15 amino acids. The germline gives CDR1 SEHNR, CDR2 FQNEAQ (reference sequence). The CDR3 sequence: CASSRSGTASYEQYF. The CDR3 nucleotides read TGTGCCAGCAGCCGAAGCGGGACAGCGTCCTACGAGCAGTACTTC. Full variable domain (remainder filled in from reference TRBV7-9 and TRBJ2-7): DTGVSQNPRHKITKRGQNVTFRCDPISEHNRLYWYRQTLGQGPEFLTYFQNEAQLEKSRLLSDRFSAERPKGSFSTLEIQRTEQGDSAMYLCASSRSGTASYEQYFGPGTRLTVT.

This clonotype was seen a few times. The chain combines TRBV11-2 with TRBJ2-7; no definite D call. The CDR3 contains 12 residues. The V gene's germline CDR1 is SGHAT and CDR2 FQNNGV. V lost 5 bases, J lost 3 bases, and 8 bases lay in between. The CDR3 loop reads CASSTTVYEQYF. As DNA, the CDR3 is TGTGCCAGCAGCACTACAGTCTACGAGCAGTACTTC.